Below, 7 T cell receptor beta chains from the same sample are listed, as sequenced in a study of post-analysis software for immune sequencing data. Overall study findings and caveats: Roughly 5 TRBV segments (TRBV5-6, TRBV5-1 and TRBV20-1 among them) occurred more frequently in patients than in controls.

Presence of unique molecular identifiers characterized the TCR beta cDNA libraries. MiXCR was run by TCRdb on the PCR reads, yielding one entry per CDR3 protein. The table records roughly 600,000 distinct CDR3 sequences, roughly 47% of them present only once. The antigens of these receptors remain unknown. Sequenced input: blood. Receptors were obtained from a girl aged 10 to 17 with multiple sclerosis.

The chain recombines TRBV20-1 with TRBJ2-1; 10 positions agree with TRBD2. CDR1 and CDR2 from the germline V gene are DFQATT and SNEGSKA (reference sequence). The CDR3 spans 16 residues. Trimming cost V 6 bases and J 7 bases; bases outside gene matches: 15. The CDR3 loop reads CSARRIAGGSLNEQFF. In DNA, the CDR3 is TGCAGTGCCAGAAGAATAGCGGGAGGCTCCTTGAATGAGCAGTTCTTC.

A remark on this clonotype: Mismatch with germline at one junction end may stem from a read error. The chain combines TRBV6-5 with TRBJ2-4; possible D gene TRBD1, 5 bases. The J call may be faulty, since TRBJ2-7 better matches the DNA end. The germline V gene encodes CDR1 MNHEY and CDR2 SVGAGI. The length of the CDR3 is 14 residues. As DNA, the CDR3 is TGTGCCTGCAGTTACAGCGCAGGGCCCTACGAGCAGTACTTC. As protein: CACSYSAGPYEQYF.

This chain uses TRBV6-1 with TRBJ1-5; weak D call: TRBD1 (5 bases). Deletions cut 7 bases from V and 0 bases from J, with 19 bases between. The CDR3 extends over 17 amino acids. Germline CDR1 and CDR2: MNHNS and SASEGT. The CDR3 reads CASTWTRGRTSNQPQHF. DNA of the CDR3: TGTGCCAGCACCTGGACAAGGGGACGGACTAGCAATCAGCCCCAGCATTTT.

A few counts support this clonotype. The genes are TRBV7-9 and TRBJ2-4, with 8 bases that match TRBD2. Judging by the DNA end, TRBJ2-7 fits better; the J call may be wrong. Germline V lookup: CDR1 SEHNR, CDR2 FQNEAQ (reference sequence). The CDR3 has 15 amino acids. CDR3 nucleotide sequence: TGTGCCAGCAGCTTACGACCGGGAGGGCCCTACGAGCAGTACTTC. Its protein product is CASSLRPGGPYEQYF.

This clonotype was counted only a few times. This rearrangement joins TRBV10-3 to TRBJ2-1; TRBD2 aligns across 9 bases. Trimming cost V 5 bases and J 3 bases; bases outside gene matches: 5. The CDR3 is 15 amino acids. Per germline, CDR1 ENHRY and CDR2 SYGVKD. CDR3 loop: CAISPGTSFYNEQFF. CDR3 DNA sequence: TGTGCCATCAGTCCTGGGACTAGCTTCTACAATGAGCAGTTCTTC.

The J gene is TRBJ2-1, the V gene TRBV29-1; perhaps TRBD2 as D (7 bases). The CDR3 spans 13 residues. In germline, CDR1 is SQVTM, CDR2 ANQGSEA. The CDR3 coding sequence is TGCAGTGTGAGGGGGGGGGACTACAATGAGCAGTTCTTC. This gives the protein CSVRGGDYNEQFF.

This clonotype has just a few counts. The V call is TRBV29-1, the J call TRBJ1-1; D is ambiguous. The CDR3 extends over 16 amino acids. Between the trimmed V and J ends, which lost 5 bases and 2 bases, there was a span of 21 bases. Germline loops: CDR1 SQVTM, CDR2 ANQGSEA. This CDR3 reads CSVSLIFGGGNTEAFF. CDR3 sequence (DNA): TGCAGCGTTTCTTTGATTTTCGGAGGCGGTAACACTGAAGCTTTCTTT.